Sequencing of this TCR beta chain was carried out in a study of blood T cell repertoires in COVID-19 (dated by TCRdb to between 2020 and 2021). About the study as a whole: Samples covering the acute and convalescent phases of COVID-19 were provided by collaborators in the United States, Italy and Spain. Nearly every sample came with metadata listing a de-identified subject ID, COVID-19 status, age in years and sex. The dataset comprised deeply sampled blood TCRbeta repertoires from subjects exposed to, actively infected with, or recovered from COVID-19. The repertoires were released in a freely available public database meant as a resource for research on the immune response to SARS-CoV-2. The material from the prospective study consisted of cDNA or gDNA derived from T cells, B-cell-depleted T cells, or PBMCs. HLA class I and class II types, where available, came from metadata supplied by the sample provider rather than from assay-based typing. The samples were drawn from the first 160 participants of the ongoing ImmuneRACE study and from some 1,300 subjects provided by 6 global collaborators.

The immunoSEQ Assay, a bias-controlled multiplex PCR, was used to amplify TCRbeta CDR3 regions from genomic DNA. Processing in the source paper ran as follows. The number of nucleated cells in each sample was estimated by amplification of reference gene primers within the assay. Sequence reads were collapsed and filtered to measure the absolute abundance of every unique TCRbeta CDR3 rearrangement. Productive Simpson clonality was computed per sample as the square root of Simpson's diversity index over productive rearrangements. This immuneACCESS table, as held by TCRdb, lists in-frame sequences with V and J called but not all clones. Of the missing ones, under half trace to an unresolved V gene in checked studies; the others have no known cause. That table is the source of V, J and clone size, and D and trimming were worked out from the DNA. This sample has hundreds of thousands of clones in its table, and about 85% of those were observed once. The ten largest clonotypes hold around 18% of the sample.

Collaborating institutions collected whole blood in K2EDTA tubes following their own protocols. For TCRbeta analysis, collaborators shipped samples as frozen whole blood, isolated PBMCs, or DNA extracted from either of those sample types. To note about this clone: What this receptor recognizes is not known. The record has no base qualities; no much larger clone is one base away.

V loses 1 base, J loses 6 bases, and the germline ends lie 20 bases apart. The CDR3 runs 17 amino acids, cysteine and phenylalanine included. Kept here is only the CDR3 DNA, which spans 51 bases and is read in frame from base 1. The germline V gene encodes CDR1 SGHNT and CDR2 YYREEE (reference sequence). What the authors observed across the whole study: The amount of clinical and demographic metadata varied by source and participant and was provided uncurated.

Here the chain combines TRBV5-4 and TRBJ2-1; TRBD2 is perhaps the D gene, given 5 matching bases. Sequencing input: peripheral blood. The sequence was obtained from a woman aged 80 or over with active or convalescent COVID-19. Here the CDR3 is given as CASSLFAQRPRGNEQFF. The DNA sequence reads TGTGCCAGCAGCTTGTTTGCCCAGCGCCCTCGGGGCAATGAGCAGTTCTTC. The full variable domain, completed from the reference TRBV5-4 and TRBJ2-1 proteins outside the CDR3, reads ETGVTQSPTHLIKTRGQQVTLRCSSQSGHNTVSWYQQALGQGPQFIFQYYREEENGRGNFPPRFSGLQFPNYSSELNVNALELDDSALYLCASSLFAQRPRGNEQFFGPGTRLTVL.